These 29 T cell receptor beta chains share one sample of origin, sequenced in a study of early T cells in non-severe SARS-CoV-2 infection. TCRdb itself ran the 5' RACE reads through MiXCR, one entry per CDR3 protein. The sample records about 30,000 distinct CDR3 sequences, 4.6% being singletons. The source was whole blood, collected at baseline. Source of these receptors: an adult who was a healthcare worker with PCR-confirmed SARS-CoV-2 infection or an uninfected control (not recorded which).

This clonotype was seen only a few times. The gene calls are TRBV28 and TRBJ2-1; D might be TRBD1 or TRBD2, each matching 5 bases. The CDR3 has 14 residues. Germline assignment: CDR1 MDHEN and CDR2 SYDVKM. The V and J ends lost 6 bases and 9 bases respectively, with 18 bases between them. For the CDR3, the DNA is TGTGCCAGCAGAGCCGGGACGAACCCCCTTGAGCAGTTCTTC. Its protein is CASRAGTNPLEQFF. Combining the CDR3 with reference TRBV28 and TRBJ2-1 gives the whole variable domain DVKVTQSSRYLVKRTGEKVFLECVQDMDHENMFWYRQDPGLGLRLIYFSYDVKMKEKGDIPEGYSVSREKKERFSLILESASTNQTSMYLCASRAGTNPLEQFFGPGTRLTVL.

This clonotype was picked up many times. V is TRBV19 and J is TRBJ2-7; 7 bases fit TRBD1. Germline loops: CDR1 LNHDA, CDR2 SQIVND (reference sequence). Trimming removed 6 bases from V and 6 bases from J; junction bases left unmatched: 20. The CDR3 has 17 amino acids. In DNA, the CDR3 is TGTGCCAGTAGCCGCTCTGGCGACAGGGTCTCGTGGGCCGAGCAGTACTTC. Protein product: CASSRSGDRVSWAEQYF. The full variable domain, rest sourced from reference TRBV19 and TRBJ2-7, is DGGITQSPKYLFRKEGQNVTLSCEQNLNHDAMYWYRQDPGQGLRLIYYSQIVNDFQKGDIAEGYSVSREKKESFPLTVTSAQKNPTAFYLCASSRSGDRVSWAEQYFGPGTRLTVT.

This clonotype was recorded many times. V and J are TRBV4-3 and TRBJ1-4, with TRBD1 as a possible D gene (6 bases). The CDR3 sequence is 15 residues long. CDR1 is LGHNA, CDR2 YSLEER, per germline. Deletions cut 3 bases from V and 5 bases from J, with 13 bases between. The CDR3 DNA is TGCGCCAGCAGCCAGATTACTACAGGGAATGAAAAACTGTTTTTT. Translation gives CASSQITTGNEKLFF.

The genes are TRBV7-9 and TRBJ2-7; D not resolved. Germline V gene lookup returns CDR1 SEHNR and CDR2 FQNEAQ (reference sequence). V was pared by 2 bases and J by 3 bases, with 20 bases between. This CDR3 has 17 amino acids. CDR3 bases: TGTGCCAGCAGCTTATTCCCGGACGGAACCTCTAACTACGAGCAGTACTTC. Translating gives CASSLFPDGTSNYEQYF.

This clonotype has just a few counts. The V gene is TRBV14, the J gene TRBJ2-3, with D possibly matching TRBD2 (6 bases). V was trimmed by 0 bases and J by 5 bases, leaving 9 bases between them. CDR3 length: 14 residues. Germline loops: CDR1 SGHDN, CDR2 FVKESK. DNA for the CDR3: TGTGCCAGCAGCCAAGAGCTAGCGCAAGATACGCAGTATTTT. Its translation is CASSQELAQDTQYF.

This clonotype was picked up many times. V usage is TRBV12-3 or TRBV12-4 and J usage is TRBJ2-1; TRBD1 matches at 9 bases. With 5 bases clipped from V and 8 bases from J, the junction kept 10 bases outside the gene matches. The CDR3 runs to 15 residues. CDR3 bases: TGTGCCAGCAGTATAAACAGGGGGCGCATCTATGAGCAGTTCTTC. Its translation is CASSINRGRIYEQFF.

This clonotype appeared many times. The chain combines TRBV20-1 with TRBJ2-7; possibly TRBD1 for D (6 bases). Trimming took off 5 bases at V and 5 bases at J, with 13 bases between the two ends. The length of the CDR3 is 12 residues. Germline V CDR1 and CDR2: DFQATT, SNEGSKA (reference sequence). CDR3 amino acids: CSALRGFDEQYF. The CDR3 nucleotides are TGCAGTGCTTTGAGGGGGTTCGACGAGCAGTACTTC.

This clonotype was counted at least ten times. The gene calls are TRBV5-1 and TRBJ2-4; TRBD2 is a possible D gene (5 bases). CDR1 and CDR2 from the germline V gene are SGHRS and YFSETQ. CDR3 length: 16 residues. V was trimmed by 0 bases and J by 7 bases, leaving 17 bases between them. This chain's CDR3 is CASSLATDSKSNIQYF. The CDR3 DNA sequence: TGCGCCAGCAGCTTGGCTACGGACTCTAAGAGTAACATTCAGTACTTC.

This clonotype was seen only a few times. This sequence joins TRBV6-2 or TRBV6-3 and TRBJ2-7; TRBD1 matches at 10 bases. The V segment lost 2 bases and the J segment 6 bases; nucleotides outside the gene matches: 7. The germline gives CDR1 MNHEY, CDR2 SVGEGT. CDR3 length: 15 amino acids. DNA of the CDR3: TGTGCCAGCAGTTACGGAGGACAGGGGGTTGGCGAGCAGTACTTC. Its translation: CASSYGGQGVGEQYF.

This clonotype was detected many times. The CDR3 DNA follows: TGTGCCAGCAGTCGAAGTGGGGCAGGCCTCCCTCGCTCTGGAAACACCATATATTTT. It codes for CASSRSGAGLPRSGNTIYF. The rearrangement links TRBV6-2 or TRBV6-3 to TRBJ1-3, with a weak D call TRBD1 (5 bases). Germline V lookup: CDR1 MNHEY, CDR2 SVGEGT. The CDR3 loop spans 19 amino acids. The V end was cut by 5 bases, the J end by 0 bases, with 23 bases between.

This clonotype was observed at least ten times. The gene calls are TRBV20-1 and TRBJ2-5; D tentatively reads TRBD1 or TRBD2 (5 bases each). The CDR3 covers 14 residues. V was shortened by 7 bases and J by 7 bases, with 22 bases between the two germline ends. CDR1 and CDR2 (germline): DFQATT, SNEGSKA (reference sequence). Here the CDR3 reads CSVPGAAGVGTQYF. The CDR3 nucleotides read TGCAGTGTACCCGGGGCGGCTGGAGTAGGGACCCAGTACTTC.

This clonotype has a count of ten or more. The chain is built from TRBV19 and TRBJ1-5; D unclear. The CDR3 consists of 13 residues. Germline V CDR1 and CDR2: LNHDA, SQIVND (reference sequence). The germline V and J ends were trimmed by 3 bases and 7 bases, with 10 bases remaining between them. The DNA of the CDR3 is TGTGCCAGTAGTATGGACCAGGCCCAGCCCCAGCATTTT. Translating gives CASSMDQAQPQHF.

The sample holds many counts of this clonotype. J is TRBJ2-5 and V is TRBV11-3; 11 bases align to TRBD1. This CDR3 contains 15 residues. V lost 4 bases, J lost 5 bases, and 6 bases stayed unmatched. Per germline, CDR1 SGHNT and CDR2 YENEEA. The CDR3 sequence is CASSSRDRGWETQYF. The CDR3 bases are TGTGCCAGCAGCTCCCGGGACAGGGGGTGGGAGACCCAGTACTTC. The full variable domain, rest sourced from reference TRBV11-3 and TRBJ2-5, is EAGVVQSPRYKIIEKKQPVAFWCNPISGHNTLYWYLQNLGQGPELLIRYENEEAVDDSQLPKDRFSAERLKGVDSTLKIQPAELGDSAVYLCASSSRDRGWETQYFGPGTRLLVL.

This clonotype was seen more than once but under ten times. The rearrangement uses TRBV2 and TRBJ2-3; 11 bases align to TRBD2. V shed 8 bases, J shed 4 bases, and the junction held 14 bases outside the gene matches. The CDR3 covers 17 residues. Germline V gene lookup returns CDR1 SNHLY and CDR2 FYNNEI. The CDR3 nucleotides read TGTGCCAGCCTTAGCGGGAGGGCCAGTGCGGCCGCAGATACGCAGTATTTT. Amino acid sequence: CASLSGRASAAADTQYF.

This clonotype was detected only a few times. The chain carries TRBV6-2 or TRBV6-3 and TRBJ1-5, with 7 bases fitting TRBD1. V was clipped by 5 bases and J by 4 bases; unmatched bases: 8. This CDR3 is built from 15 residues. CDR1 is MNHEY, CDR2 SVGEGT, per germline. The CDR3 DNA reads as TGTGCCAGCAGTCGCACAGGGGCCGCAAATCAGCCCCAGCATTTT. Translation gives CASSRTGAANQPQHF.

This clonotype was seen many times. The rearrangement links TRBV19 to TRBJ2-2; 10 bases line up with TRBD1. J lost 5 bases, V lost 5 bases, and 5 bases had no gene match. CDR1 LNHDA and CDR2 SQIVND come from the germline V gene (reference sequence). The CDR3 has 15 amino acids. The CDR3 DNA is TGTGCCAGTAGTCTACAGGGACAGGGGACCGGGGAGCTGTTTTTT. Its translation is CASSLQGQGTGELFF.

This clonotype was detected many times. The V call is TRBV7-9, the J call TRBJ2-7, with D possibly matching TRBD1 (6 bases). The CDR3 has 15 amino acids. CDR1 and CDR2 from the germline V gene are SEHNR and FQNEAQ (reference sequence). Trimming took off 8 bases at V and 0 bases at J, with 17 bases between the two ends. Here the CDR3 reads CASGLAQGSSYEQYF. The CDR3 DNA reads TGTGCCAGCGGATTGGCACAGGGTAGCTCCTACGAGCAGTACTTC.

This clonotype came up many times. The chain combines TRBV13 with TRBJ2-5; 9 bases line up with TRBD2. Trimming cost V 0 bases and J 8 bases; bases outside gene matches: 7. CDR3 length: 15 amino acids. The germline V gene encodes CDR1 PRHDT and CDR2 FYEKMQ (reference sequence). The CDR3 sequence is CASSLGRTGLATQYF. CDR3 bases: TGTGCCAGCAGCTTAGGCCGAACGGGACTAGCAACCCAGTACTTC.

This clonotype was seen only a few times. V and J are TRBV5-4 and TRBJ2-1; possible D gene TRBD2, 6 bases. Trimming took 4 bases from V and 5 from J, leaving 10 bases between them. CDR1 and CDR2 from the germline V gene are SGHNT and YYREEE (reference sequence). The CDR3 covers 13 residues. The CDR3 nucleotides are TGTGCCAGCAGCGGGGAGGCCAACAATGAGCAGTTCTTC. Translation gives CASSGEANNEQFF.

This clonotype was found a few times. The chain carries TRBV5-1 and TRBJ2-2; 7 nucleotides agree with TRBD2. J was trimmed by 7 bases and V by 2 bases; bases with no gene match: 11. Per the germline V gene, CDR1 is SGHRS and CDR2 is YFSETQ. This CDR3 has 16 residues. The CDR3, as DNA: TGCGCCAGCAGCTTCGCGGCGGGAGTAAAGGGCGGGGAGCTGTTTTTT. It is translated as CASSFAAGVKGGELFF.

The table lists this clonotype with many counts. CDR3: CASSSTSVYEQYF. The CDR3 DNA sequence: TGCGCCAGCAGCAGTACTAGCGTCTACGAGCAGTACTTC. The V gene is TRBV5-1, the J gene TRBJ2-7; 7 bases map to TRBD2. The CDR3 runs 13 residues. Germline loops: CDR1 SGHRS, CDR2 YFSETQ. V gave up 4 bases and J gave up 3 bases; unmatched junction bases: 4.

At least ten counts were recorded for this clonotype. The chain has TRBV7-3 and TRBJ2-1; TRBD2 agrees at 8 bases. The CDR3 is made up of 15 amino acids. With V trimmed by 6 bases and J by 15 bases, 19 bases remained unmatched. Per germline, CDR1 SGHTA and CDR2 FQGTGA. The CDR3 DNA is TGTGCCAGCAGTTTCTTAGTTGAAAACGGGGGGGCCCTGTTCTTC. Translating gives CASSFLVENGGALFF.

This clonotype was detected ten times or more. V gene TRBV5-1 combines with J gene TRBJ1-1; tentative D call: TRBD1 (6 bases). The CDR3 totals 15 residues. Deletions cut 3 bases from V and 1 base from J, with 13 bases between. Germline V gene data show CDR1 as SGHRS and CDR2 as YFSETQ. CDR3 DNA sequence: TGCGCCAGCAGCTCAAACAGGGACCCGAACACTGAAGCTTTCTTT. It yields the protein CASSSNRDPNTEAFF. The full variable domain, with the rest looked up from reference TRBV5-1 and TRBJ1-1, is KAGVTQTPRYLIKTRGQQVTLSCSPISGHRSVSWYQQTPGQGLQFLFEYFSETQRNKGNFPGRFSGRQFSNSRSEMNVSTLELGDSALYLCASSSNRDPNTEAFFGQGTRLTVV.

This clonotype has a count of ten or more. The chain carries TRBV27 and TRBJ2-1, with D tentatively TRBD2 (5 bases). CDR1 and CDR2 from the germline V gene are MNHEY and SMNVEV (reference sequence). The CDR3 is 15 residues long. The V and J ends lost 5 bases and 2 bases respectively, with 13 bases between them. The CDR3 protein is CASSLSAGAYNEQFF. Here the CDR3 DNA reads TGTGCCAGCAGTCTGAGCGCGGGTGCCTACAATGAGCAGTTCTTC.

This clonotype was picked up many times. The chain has TRBV28 and TRBJ2-7, with 8 bases lining up with TRBD2. The junction had 13 bases not matched to a gene; V was cut back by 6 bases and J by 3 bases. Germline CDR1 is MDHEN and CDR2 is SYDVKM. The CDR3 covers 16 residues. CDR3 amino acids: CASSPTGGALRYEQYF. CDR3 nucleotides: TGTGCCAGCAGCCCCACGGGGGGGGCGCTACGCTACGAGCAGTACTTC.

There are many counts of this clonotype. The chain joins TRBV10-1 to TRBJ2-1, with D possibly TRBD1 on 7 matching bases. Germline CDR1 WNHNN, CDR2 SYGVQD (reference sequence). V lost 0 bases to trimming and J lost 0 bases, with 18 bases between them. The CDR3 is 19 residues long. The CDR3 sequence is CASSESWRGRTSSYNEQFF. As DNA, the CDR3 is TGCGCCAGCAGTGAGTCTTGGAGGGGGCGTACGAGCTCCTACAATGAGCAGTTCTTC.

In this sample, this clonotype turned up many times. The CDR3 DNA sequence: TGTGCCAGCAGTGGGACTTACAGGAACACTGAAGCTTTCTTT. Amino acids: CASSGTYRNTEAFF. The chain carries TRBV6-1 and TRBJ1-1; D unclear. CDR1 MNHNS and CDR2 SASEGT come from the germline V gene. V lost 4 bases and J 1 base, leaving 10 bases between the germline ends. The CDR3 spans 14 residues.

This clonotype appeared many times. V is TRBV4-3 and J is TRBJ2-2; maybe TRBD2 (7 bases). The V gene lost 4 bases and the J gene lost 4 bases, with 13 bases spanning the gap. Germline values: CDR1 LGHNA, CDR2 YSLEER. CDR3 length equals 15 residues. CDR3: CASSPVGGGTGELFF. Here the CDR3 DNA reads TGCGCCAGCAGCCCCGTGGGAGGGGGCACCGGGGAGCTGTTTTTT.

This clonotype was recorded many times. This chain uses TRBV20-1 with TRBJ2-7; no reliable D call. This CDR3 contains 14 residues. Germline CDR1 reads DFQATT; CDR2 reads SNEGSKA (reference sequence). The V end lost 0 bases, the J end lost 0 bases, and 9 bases lay between the germline ends. The CDR3 loop is CSARDGASSYEQYF. The CDR3 bases are TGCAGTGCTAGAGATGGCGCCAGCTCCTACGAGCAGTACTTC.